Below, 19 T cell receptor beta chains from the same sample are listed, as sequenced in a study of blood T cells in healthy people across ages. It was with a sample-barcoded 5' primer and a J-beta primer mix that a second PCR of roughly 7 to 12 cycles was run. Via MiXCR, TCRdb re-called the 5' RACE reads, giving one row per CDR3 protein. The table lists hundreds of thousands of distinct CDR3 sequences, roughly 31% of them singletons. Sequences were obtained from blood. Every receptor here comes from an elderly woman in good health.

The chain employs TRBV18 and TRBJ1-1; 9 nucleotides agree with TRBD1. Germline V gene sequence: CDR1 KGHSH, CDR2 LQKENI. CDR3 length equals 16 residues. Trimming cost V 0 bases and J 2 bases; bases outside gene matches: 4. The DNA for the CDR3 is TGTGCCAGCTCACCACCGGGACAGGGATTTAACACTGAAGCTTTCTTT. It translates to CASSPPGQGFNTEAFF.

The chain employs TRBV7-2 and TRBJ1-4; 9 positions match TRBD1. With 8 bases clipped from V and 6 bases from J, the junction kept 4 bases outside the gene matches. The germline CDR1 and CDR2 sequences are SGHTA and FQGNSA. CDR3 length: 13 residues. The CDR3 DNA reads TGTGCCAGCGGGGACAGGGATTATGAAAAACTGTTTTTT. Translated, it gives CASGDRDYEKLFF.

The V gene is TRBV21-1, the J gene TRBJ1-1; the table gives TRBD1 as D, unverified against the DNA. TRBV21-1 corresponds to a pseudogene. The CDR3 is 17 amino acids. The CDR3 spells CASSKDSPRLNSTEAFF. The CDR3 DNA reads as TGTGCCAGCAGCAAAGATTCCCCCAGGTTAAATTCCACTGAAGCTTTCTTT.

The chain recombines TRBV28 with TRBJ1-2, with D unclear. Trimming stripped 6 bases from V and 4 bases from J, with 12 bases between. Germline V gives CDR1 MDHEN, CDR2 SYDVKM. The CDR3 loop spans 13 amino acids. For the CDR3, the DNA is TGTGCCAGCAGGTTTAAGTCGGGCTATGGCTACACCTTC. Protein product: CASRFKSGYGYTF.

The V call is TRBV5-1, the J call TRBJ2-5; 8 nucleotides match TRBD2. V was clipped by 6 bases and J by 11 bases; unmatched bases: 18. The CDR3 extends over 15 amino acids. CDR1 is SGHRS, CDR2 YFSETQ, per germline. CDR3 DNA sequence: TGCGCCAGCACCCCTGGACTAGCAGCCTACAATGGGCAGTACTTC. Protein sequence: CASTPGLAAYNGQYF.

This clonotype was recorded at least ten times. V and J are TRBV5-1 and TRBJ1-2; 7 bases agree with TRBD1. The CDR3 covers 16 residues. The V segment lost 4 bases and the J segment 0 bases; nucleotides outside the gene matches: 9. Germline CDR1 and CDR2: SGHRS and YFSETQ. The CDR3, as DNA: TGCGCCAGCAGCCCGCGGACAGGCTCCTCTAACTATGGCTACACCTTC. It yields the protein CASSPRTGSSNYGYTF.

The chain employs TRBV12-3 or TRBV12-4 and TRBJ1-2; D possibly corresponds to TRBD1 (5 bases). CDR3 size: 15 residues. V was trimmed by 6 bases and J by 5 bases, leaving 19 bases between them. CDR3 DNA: TGTGCCAGCAGCTTACCCTCTTTGGGGGGGTATGGCTACACCTTC. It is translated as CASSLPSLGGYGYTF.

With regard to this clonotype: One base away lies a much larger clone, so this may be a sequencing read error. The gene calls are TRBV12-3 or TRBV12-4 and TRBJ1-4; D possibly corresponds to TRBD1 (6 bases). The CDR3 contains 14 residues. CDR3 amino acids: CASRSGHTNEKRFF. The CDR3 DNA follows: TGTGCCAGCAGGTCGGGACACACTAATGAAAAACGGTTTTTT.

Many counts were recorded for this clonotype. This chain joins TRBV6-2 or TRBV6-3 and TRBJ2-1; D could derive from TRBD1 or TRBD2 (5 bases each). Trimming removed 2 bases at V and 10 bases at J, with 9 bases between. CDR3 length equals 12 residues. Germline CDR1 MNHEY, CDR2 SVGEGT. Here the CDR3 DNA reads TGTGCCAGCAGTTACCCCGGGACCGAGCAGTTCTTC. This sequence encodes CASSYPGTEQFF.

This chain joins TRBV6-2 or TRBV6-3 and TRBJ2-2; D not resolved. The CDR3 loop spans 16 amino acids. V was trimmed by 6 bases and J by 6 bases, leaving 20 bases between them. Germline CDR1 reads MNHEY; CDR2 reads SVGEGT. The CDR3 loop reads CASRIPGPLLAGELFF. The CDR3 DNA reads TGTGCCAGCAGGATACCGGGTCCTCTTTTAGCCGGGGAGCTGTTTTTT.

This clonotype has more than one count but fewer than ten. CDR3 region: CSVDRFDTGELFF. The CDR3 coding sequence is TGCAGCGTCGATCGATTTGACACCGGGGAGCTGTTTTTT. This chain uses TRBV29-1 with TRBJ2-2; D gene ambiguous. Trimming took 6 bases from V and 3 from J, leaving 11 bases between them. The CDR3 loop spans 13 amino acids. Germline V lookup: CDR1 SQVTM, CDR2 ANQGSEA.

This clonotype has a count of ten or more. For the CDR3, the DNA is TGCAGTGCTAGAGATCGTGAGGGTTGGGCGTCTAATGAAAAACTGTTTTTT. The encoded protein is CSARDREGWASNEKLFF. This chain links TRBV20-1 with TRBJ1-4, with no clear D. This CDR3 spans 17 amino acids. The germline CDR1 and CDR2 sequences are DFQATT and SNEGSKA (reference sequence). Trimming took off 0 bases at V and 3 bases at J, with 17 bases between the two ends.

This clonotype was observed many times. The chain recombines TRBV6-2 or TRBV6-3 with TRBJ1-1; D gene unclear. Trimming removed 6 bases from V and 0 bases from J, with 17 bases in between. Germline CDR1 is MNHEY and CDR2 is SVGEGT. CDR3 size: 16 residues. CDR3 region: CASSSWEPPMNTEAFF. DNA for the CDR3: TGTGCCAGCAGCTCCTGGGAACCGCCCATGAACACTGAAGCTTTCTTT.

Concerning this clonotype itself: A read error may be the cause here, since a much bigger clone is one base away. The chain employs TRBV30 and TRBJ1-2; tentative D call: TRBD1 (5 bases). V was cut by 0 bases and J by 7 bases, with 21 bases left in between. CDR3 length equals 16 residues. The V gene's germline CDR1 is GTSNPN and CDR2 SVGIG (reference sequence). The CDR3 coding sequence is TGTGCCTGGAGTGTATTCCGCCAGGGAAGGGACTGTGGCTACACCTTC. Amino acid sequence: CAWSVFRQGRDCGYTF.

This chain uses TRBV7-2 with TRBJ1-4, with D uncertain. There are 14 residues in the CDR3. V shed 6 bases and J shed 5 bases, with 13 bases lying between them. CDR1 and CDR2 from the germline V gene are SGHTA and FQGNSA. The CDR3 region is CASRSEGGNEKLFF. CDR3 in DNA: TGTGCCAGCAGATCTGAGGGAGGGAATGAAAAACTGTTTTTT.

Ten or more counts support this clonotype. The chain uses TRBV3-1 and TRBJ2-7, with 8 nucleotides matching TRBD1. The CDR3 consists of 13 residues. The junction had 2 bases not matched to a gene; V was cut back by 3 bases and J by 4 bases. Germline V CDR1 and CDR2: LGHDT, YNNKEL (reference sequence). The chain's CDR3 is CASSHNRGYEQYF. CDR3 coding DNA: TGTGCCAGCAGCCATAACAGGGGGTACGAGCAGTACTTC.

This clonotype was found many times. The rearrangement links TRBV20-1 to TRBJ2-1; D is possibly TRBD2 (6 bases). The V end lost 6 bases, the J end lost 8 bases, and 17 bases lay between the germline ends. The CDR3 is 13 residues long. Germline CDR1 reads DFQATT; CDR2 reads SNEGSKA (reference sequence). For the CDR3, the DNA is TGCAGTGCCTCGGGGAGGCCGTTCGATGAGCAGTTCTTC. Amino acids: CSASGRPFDEQFF.

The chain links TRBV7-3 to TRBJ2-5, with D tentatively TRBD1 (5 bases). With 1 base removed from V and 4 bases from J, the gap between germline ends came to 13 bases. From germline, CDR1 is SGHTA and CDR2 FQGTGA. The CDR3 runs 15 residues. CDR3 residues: CASSLSQGRGETQYF. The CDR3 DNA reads TGTGCCAGCAGCTTAAGTCAGGGAAGGGGAGAGACCCAGTACTTC.

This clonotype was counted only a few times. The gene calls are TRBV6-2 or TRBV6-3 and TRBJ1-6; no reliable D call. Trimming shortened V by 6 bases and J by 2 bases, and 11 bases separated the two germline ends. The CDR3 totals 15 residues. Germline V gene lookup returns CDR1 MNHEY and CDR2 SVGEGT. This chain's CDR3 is CASSNGPAYNSPLHF. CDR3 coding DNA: TGTGCCAGCAGCAACGGGCCAGCCTATAATTCACCCCTCCACTTT.